The table lists the clone carrying this T cell receptor beta chain with a count of one. What it binds is unknown. The length of the CDR3 is 14 residues. The ends were cut back, 3 bases at V and 5 bases at J, with 11 bases in the middle. Germline CDR1 SNHLY, CDR2 FYNNEI. This sample stems from a study of Tregs in tolerant kidney transplant recipients. Notes on the study in general: The small number of patients limits these findings pending further validation. Biological reproducibility was not directly addressed in this study.

Recipients received nonmyeloablative bone marrow transplants from related graft donors, with transient mixed chimerism. Thawed PBMCs were FACS-sorted into unstimulated CD4+CD25+CD127- regulatory T cells, CD4+CD25- non-regulatory cells, CD4 and CD8 cells. The method was immunoSEQ multiplex PCR; TCRdb's version includes in-frame clones alone and lacks a portion of them. The sample carries over 70,000 clones, 91% recorded once. The rearrangement links TRBV2 to TRBJ2-1; D is possibly TRBD1 (5 bases). The clonotype was recovered from a human patient who received a combined kidney and bone marrow transplant. Some T cells may be the graft donor's. Sequenced here: CD4+ T cells from blood (PBMCs), sampled 24 months after the transplant. CDR3 amino acids: CASSDSGIDNEQFF. CDR3 in DNA: TGTGCCAGCAGTGATTCAGGGATCGACAATGAGCAGTTCTTC.